This section outlines one T cell receptor beta chain sequence together with its context. This specimen comes from a study of blood T cell repertoires in COVID-19. Germline CDR1 and CDR2: LGHNA and YNFKEQ. The CDR3 runs 15 residues. V was shortened by 1 base and J by 0 bases, with 6 bases between the two germline ends. Here immunoSEQ multiplex PCR was the method, and the copy in TCRdb shows in-frame clones only, minus some. The profile shows roughly 220,000 clones, about nine tenths of them singletons. The J gene is TRBJ2-2, the V gene TRBV4-2, with D possibly matching TRBD2 (6 bases). This TCR derives from a man aged 30 to 39 who had recovered from COVID-19. The sample consisted of peripheral blood. CDR3: CASSQGGANTGELFF. The CDR3 region has the DNA TGTGCCAGCAGCCAAGGCGGGGCGAACACCGGGGAGCTGTTTTTT.